This T cell receptor beta chain was recovered during a study of blood T cell repertoires in COVID-19. This clone was detected only a few times. TCRdb's copy holds only in-frame clones and misses some; the assay was immunoSEQ multiplex PCR. Of approximately 250,000 clones detected, approximately 88% appear once; the ten largest clones hold around 0.9%. The length of the CDR3 is 15 residues. Germline V CDR1 and CDR2: SGDLS, YYNGEE. V was trimmed by 0 bases and J by 4 bases, leaving 13 bases between them. The chain links TRBV9 to TRBJ1-2; D perhaps matches TRBD1 (5 bases). Sample: PBMCs or T cells enriched from blood (not recorded which). This TCR came from a woman aged 25-40 years who had recovered from COVID-19. In DNA, the CDR3 is TGTGCCAGCAGCGTAGATTGGGGGGGAACCTATGGCTACACCTTC. This encodes CASSVDWGGTYGYTF. The entire variable domain, with the rest obtained from reference TRBV9 and TRBJ1-2, is as follows: DSGVTQTPKHLITATGQRVTLRCSPRSGDLSVYWYQQSLDQGLQFLIQYYNGEERAKGNILERFSAQQFPDLHSELNLSSLELGDSALYFCASSVDWGGTYGYTFGSGTRLTVV.